These 4 T cell receptor beta chains were sequenced from one sample in a study of cytomegalovirus exposure and HLA in healthy donors. PCR involved 60 Vbeta and 13 Jbeta primers. Sequencing used immunoSEQ multiplex PCR; TCRdb keeps in-frame clones, though not all of them. The repertoire holds approximately 130,000 clones, with roughly 79% as singletons. The sequencing sample was made of PBMCs. The receptor set was obtained from a male donor in good health and CMV-seronegative.

This clone was counted only a few times. The chain has TRBV5-6 and TRBJ2-5, with a tentative D call TRBD2 (6 bases). The J call may be in error: the DNA end matches TRBJ2-7 better. The CDR3 runs 12 residues. Germline V CDR1 and CDR2: SGHDT, YYEEEE. The CDR3 protein is CASSGGSYEQYF. The CDR3 bases are TGTGCCAGCAGCGGGGGGAGCTACGAGCAGTACTTC.

The chain joins TRBV30 to TRBJ1-1; TRBD1 aligns across 7 bases. Germline V gene sequence: CDR1 GTSNPN, CDR2 SVGIG (reference sequence). This CDR3 comprises 13 residues. This CDR3 reads CAQTGPMNTEAFF. The DNA for the CDR3 is TGTGCTCAGACAGGGCCTATGAACACTGAAGCTTTCTTT.

The table lists this clone with a few counts. The chain carries TRBV5-8 and TRBJ1-6, with D tentatively TRBD1 (5 bases). V lost 0 bases, J lost 0 bases, and 7 bases lay in between. Germline V CDR1 and CDR2: SGHTS, YDEGEE. The CDR3 runs to 16 residues. CDR3 nucleotides: TGTGCCAGCAGCTTGGATACAGGCTCCTATAATTCACCCCTCCACTTT. Amino acids: CASSLDTGSYNSPLHF.

V and J are TRBV11-2 and TRBJ1-6; a possible D gene is TRBD1 (6 bases). From germline, CDR1 is SGHAT and CDR2 FQNNGV. This CDR3 is built from 17 residues. Trimming removed 1 base from V and 6 bases from J, with 16 bases in between. The CDR3 spells CASSLGRLQGSNSPLHF. The CDR3 region has the DNA TGTGCCAGCAGCTTAGGCCGCTTACAGGGAAGTAATTCACCCCTCCACTTT.